The clone carrying this T cell receptor (beta chain) was picked up a small number of times. Its target is not known. The data are from a study of cytomegalovirus exposure and HLA in healthy donors. 13 Jbeta primers and 60 Vbeta primers were used for the PCR. Some clones are missing from TCRdb's copy, which holds only in-frame ones; the method was immunoSEQ multiplex PCR. The data contain more than 100,000 clones, under 10% of them singletons. The study, taken as a whole, reports: In all likelihood, a cluster of highly shared sequence variants was a sequencing artifact. Using a false discovery rate of 0.05, a later analysis showed that 16,951 TCR beta sequences were associated with HLA alleles.

V lost 5 bases to trimming and J lost 1 base; unmatched junction nucleotides: 13. Germline-derived CDR1 and CDR2 are LNHDA and SQIVND (reference sequence). The CDR3 spans 17 residues. Sequencing was performed on PBMCs. The receptor's source is a woman between 40 and 55 years old in good health and CMV-seropositive. The chain is built from TRBV19 and TRBJ1-1, with 7 bases that match TRBD1. CDR3 protein: CASSPIGEGQANTEAFF. In DNA, the CDR3 is TGTGCCAGTAGTCCGATCGGGGAAGGACAGGCGAACACTGAAGCTTTCTTT. Drawing the rest from reference TRBV19 and TRBJ1-1, the complete variable domain is DGGITQSPKYLFRKEGQNVTLSCEQNLNHDAMYWYRQDPGQGLRLIYYSQIVNDFQKGDIAEGYSVSREKKESFPLTVTSAQKNPTAFYLCASSPIGEGQANTEAFFGQGTRLTVV.